This T cell receptor (beta chain) was captured in a study of blood T cell repertoires in COVID-19. About the study: From T cells, B-cell-depleted T cells, or PBMCs came the material, which was cDNA or gDNA.

The V and J ends lost 4 bases and 2 bases respectively, with 9 bases between them. Germline V gives CDR1 SGHDT, CDR2 YYEEEE. This CDR3 contains 13 residues. Authors' processing steps: From reference gene primer amplification, estimates of nucleated cell counts were derived. Produced via immunoSEQ multiplex PCR; TCRdb's table is partial and in-frame only. Clone size and V and J calls were adopted from that table, with D and trimming inferred from the DNA. The profile covers about 130,000 clones, with roughly four fifths appearing a single time and more than 5.5% taken by the ten largest. This sequence joins TRBV5-6 and TRBJ1-2; D is possibly TRBD1 (5 bases). The sequencing input was peripheral blood. This TCR was sampled from a man between 60 and 75 years old with acute or convalescent COVID-19. CDR3 DNA sequence: TGTGCCAGCAGCACCACAGGCAACTATGGCTACACCTTC. Translated, it gives CASSTTGNYGYTF.